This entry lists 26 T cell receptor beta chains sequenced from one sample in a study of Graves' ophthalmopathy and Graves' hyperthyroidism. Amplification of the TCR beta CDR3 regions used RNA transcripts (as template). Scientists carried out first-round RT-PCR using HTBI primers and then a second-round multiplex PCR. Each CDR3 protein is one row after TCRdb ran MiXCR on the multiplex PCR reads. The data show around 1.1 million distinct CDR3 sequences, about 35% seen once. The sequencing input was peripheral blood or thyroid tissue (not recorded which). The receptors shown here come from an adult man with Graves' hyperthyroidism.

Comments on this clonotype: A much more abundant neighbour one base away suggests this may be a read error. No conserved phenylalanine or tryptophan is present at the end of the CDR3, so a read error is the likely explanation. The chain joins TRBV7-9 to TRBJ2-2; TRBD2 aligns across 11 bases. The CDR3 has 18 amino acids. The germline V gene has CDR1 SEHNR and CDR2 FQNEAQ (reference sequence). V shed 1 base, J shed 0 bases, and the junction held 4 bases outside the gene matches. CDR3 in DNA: TGTGCCAGCAGCTTAGGGCTAGCGGGAGGTTCGAACACCGGGGAGCTGTTTTGT. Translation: CASSLGLAGGSNTGELFC.

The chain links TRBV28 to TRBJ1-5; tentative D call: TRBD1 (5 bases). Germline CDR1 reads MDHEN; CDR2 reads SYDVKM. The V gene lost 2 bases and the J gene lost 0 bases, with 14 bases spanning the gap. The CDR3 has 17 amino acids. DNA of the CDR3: TGTGCCAGCAGTTTAGCCGTTAGGGGACGTAGCAATCAGCCCCAGCATTTT. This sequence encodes CASSLAVRGRSNQPQHF.

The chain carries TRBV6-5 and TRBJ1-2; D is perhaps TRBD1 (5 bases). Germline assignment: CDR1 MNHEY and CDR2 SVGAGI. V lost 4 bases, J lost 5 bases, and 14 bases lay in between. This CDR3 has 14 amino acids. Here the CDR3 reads CASSWEGQGYGYTF. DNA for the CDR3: TGTGCCAGCAGTTGGGAAGGGCAGGGTTATGGCTACACCTTC.

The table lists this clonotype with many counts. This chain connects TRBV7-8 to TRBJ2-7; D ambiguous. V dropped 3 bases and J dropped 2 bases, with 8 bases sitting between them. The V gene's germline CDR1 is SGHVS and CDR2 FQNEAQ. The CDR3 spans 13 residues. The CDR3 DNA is TGTGCCAGCAGCTTGGGAATGGCCTACGAGCAGTACTTC. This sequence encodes CASSLGMAYEQYF.

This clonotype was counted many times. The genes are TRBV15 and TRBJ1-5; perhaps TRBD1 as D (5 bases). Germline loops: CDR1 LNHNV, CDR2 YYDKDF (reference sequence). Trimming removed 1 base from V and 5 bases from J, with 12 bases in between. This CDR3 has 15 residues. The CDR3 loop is CATSRGPGTHQPQHF. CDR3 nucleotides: TGTGCCACCAGCAGAGGTCCCGGGACCCATCAGCCCCAGCATTTT.

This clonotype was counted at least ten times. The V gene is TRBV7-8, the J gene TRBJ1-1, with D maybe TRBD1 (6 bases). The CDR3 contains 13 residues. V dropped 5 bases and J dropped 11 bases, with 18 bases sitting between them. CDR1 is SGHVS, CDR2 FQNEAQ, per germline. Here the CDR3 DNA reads TGTGCCAGCAGCCTAGAGGGACAAATGCGGGCTTTCTTT. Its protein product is CASSLEGQMRAFF.

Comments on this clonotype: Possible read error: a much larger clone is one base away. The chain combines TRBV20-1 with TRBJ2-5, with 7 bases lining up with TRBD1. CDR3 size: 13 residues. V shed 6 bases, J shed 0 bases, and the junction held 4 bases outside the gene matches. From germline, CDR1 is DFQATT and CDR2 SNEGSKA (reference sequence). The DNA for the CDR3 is TGCAGTGCACAAGACAGGGACCAAGAGACCCAGTACTTC. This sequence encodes CSAQDRDQETQYF.

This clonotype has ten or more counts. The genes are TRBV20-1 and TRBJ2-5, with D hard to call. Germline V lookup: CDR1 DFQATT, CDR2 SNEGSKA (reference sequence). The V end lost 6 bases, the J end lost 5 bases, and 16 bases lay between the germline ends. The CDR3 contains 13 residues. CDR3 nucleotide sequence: TGCAGTGCACCCTCGACGGGTGAGGAGACCCAGTACTTC. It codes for CSAPSTGEETQYF.

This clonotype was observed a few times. The CDR3 nucleotides read TGTGCCAGCAGCCAACCCTCGCGTCGCGGGGAGCTGTTTTTT. Translation gives CASSQPSRRGELFF. The chain joins TRBV7-2 to TRBJ2-2; unclear D gene. Deletions cut 5 bases from V and 7 bases from J, with 14 bases between. The CDR3 has 14 residues. Looked up from germline, CDR1 is SGHTA and CDR2 is FQGNSA.

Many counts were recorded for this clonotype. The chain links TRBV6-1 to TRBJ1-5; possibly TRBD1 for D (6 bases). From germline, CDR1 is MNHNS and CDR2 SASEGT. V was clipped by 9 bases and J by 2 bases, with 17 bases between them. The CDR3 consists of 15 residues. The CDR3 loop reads CASSPVGGGNQPQHF. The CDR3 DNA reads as TGTGCCAGTAGTCCGGTAGGGGGAGGCAATCAGCCCCAGCATTTT.

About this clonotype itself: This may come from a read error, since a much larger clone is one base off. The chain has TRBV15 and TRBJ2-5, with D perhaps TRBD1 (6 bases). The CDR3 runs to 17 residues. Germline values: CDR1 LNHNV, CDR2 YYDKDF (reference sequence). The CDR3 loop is CATNRTPAPKRGETQYF. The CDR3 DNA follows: TGTGCCACCAACAGAACTCCCGCTCCCAAAAGGGGGGAGACCCAGTACTTC.

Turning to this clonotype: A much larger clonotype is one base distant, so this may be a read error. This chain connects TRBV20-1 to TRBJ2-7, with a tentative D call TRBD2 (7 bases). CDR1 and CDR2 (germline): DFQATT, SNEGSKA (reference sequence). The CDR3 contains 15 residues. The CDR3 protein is CSARAAGAASYDQYF. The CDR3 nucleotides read TGCAGTGCTAGGGCCGCGGGGGCCGCTTCCTACGATCAGTACTTC.

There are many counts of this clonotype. In DNA form, the CDR3 reads TGTGCCACCAGTACGGGACAGGGGGCGAACGAGCAGTACTTC. It codes for CATSTGQGANEQYF. V gene TRBV15 combines with J gene TRBJ2-7; 12 nucleotides align to TRBD1. V was pared by 6 bases and J by 5 bases, with 5 bases of the junction left unmatched. The CDR3 has 14 residues. Germline lookup yields CDR1 LNHNV and CDR2 YYDKDF (reference sequence).

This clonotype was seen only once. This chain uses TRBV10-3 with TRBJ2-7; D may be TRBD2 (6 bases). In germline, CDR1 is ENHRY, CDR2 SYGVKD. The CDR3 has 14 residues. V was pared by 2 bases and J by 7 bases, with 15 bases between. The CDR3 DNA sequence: TGTGCCATCAGTGAGGGACTAATTGTAAATGAGCAGTACTTC. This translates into CAISEGLIVNEQYF.

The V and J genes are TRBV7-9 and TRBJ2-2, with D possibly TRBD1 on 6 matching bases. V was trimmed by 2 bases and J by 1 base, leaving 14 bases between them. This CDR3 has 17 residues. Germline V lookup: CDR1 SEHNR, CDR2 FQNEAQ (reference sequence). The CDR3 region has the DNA TGTGCCAGCAGCTTAACCACAGGGCGGCTGAACACCGGGGAGCTGTTTTTT. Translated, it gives CASSLTTGRLNTGELFF.

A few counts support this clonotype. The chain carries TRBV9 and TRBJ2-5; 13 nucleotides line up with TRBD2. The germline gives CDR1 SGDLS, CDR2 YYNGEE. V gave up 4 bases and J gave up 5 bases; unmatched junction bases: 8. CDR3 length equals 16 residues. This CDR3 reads CASSKELAGGGETQYF. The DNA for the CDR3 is TGTGCCAGCAGCAAAGAACTAGCGGGAGGGGGGGAGACCCAGTACTTC.

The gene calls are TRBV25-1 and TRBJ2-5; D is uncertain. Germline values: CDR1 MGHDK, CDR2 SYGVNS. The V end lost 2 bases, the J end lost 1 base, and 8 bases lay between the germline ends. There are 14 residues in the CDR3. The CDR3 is CASSENSPQETQYF. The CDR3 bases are TGTGCCAGCAGTGAAAACTCGCCCCAAGAGACCCAGTACTTC.

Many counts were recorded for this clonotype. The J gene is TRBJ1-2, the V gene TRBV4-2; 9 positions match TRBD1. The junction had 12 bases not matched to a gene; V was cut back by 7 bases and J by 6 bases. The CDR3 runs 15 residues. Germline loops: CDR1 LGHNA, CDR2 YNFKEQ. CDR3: CASMRGDRDVDGYTF. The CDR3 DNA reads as TGTGCCAGCATGCGGGGGGACAGGGATGTGGATGGCTACACCTTC.

The CDR3 sequence: CSVGRGLGQPQHF. CDR3 bases: TGCAGCGTTGGTAGGGGCCTAGGGCAGCCCCAGCATTTT. This chain links TRBV29-1 with TRBJ1-5, with a weak D call TRBD1 (5 bases). Germline values: CDR1 SQVTM, CDR2 ANQGSEA. V gave up 4 bases and J gave up 7 bases, with 14 bases separating them. This CDR3 has 13 residues.

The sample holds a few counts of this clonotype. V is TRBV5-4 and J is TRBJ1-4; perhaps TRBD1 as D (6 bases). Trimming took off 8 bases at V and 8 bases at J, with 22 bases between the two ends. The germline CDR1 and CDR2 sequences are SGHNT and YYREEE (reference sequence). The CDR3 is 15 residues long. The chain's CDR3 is CASTSPGAQGEKLFF. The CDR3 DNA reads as TGTGCCAGTACCTCTCCAGGGGCGCAAGGGGAAAAACTGTTTTTT.

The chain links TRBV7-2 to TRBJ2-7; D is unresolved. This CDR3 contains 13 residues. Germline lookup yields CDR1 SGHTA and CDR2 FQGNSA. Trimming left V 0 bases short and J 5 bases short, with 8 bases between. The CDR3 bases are TGTGCCAGCAGCTTAGCTCAGCCCAACGAGCAGTACTTC. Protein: CASSLAQPNEQYF.

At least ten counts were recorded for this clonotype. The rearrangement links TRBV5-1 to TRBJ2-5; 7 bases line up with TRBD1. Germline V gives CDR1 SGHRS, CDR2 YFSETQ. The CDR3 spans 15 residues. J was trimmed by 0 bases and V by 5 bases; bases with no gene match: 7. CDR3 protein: CASSSGTVYQETQYF. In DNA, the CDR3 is TGCGCCAGCAGTTCCGGGACAGTGTACCAAGAGACCCAGTACTTC. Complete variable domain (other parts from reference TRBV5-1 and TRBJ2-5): KAGVTQTPRYLIKTRGQQVTLSCSPISGHRSVSWYQQTPGQGLQFLFEYFSETQRNKGNFPGRFSGRQFSNSRSEMNVSTLELGDSALYLCASSSGTVYQETQYFGPGTRLLVL.

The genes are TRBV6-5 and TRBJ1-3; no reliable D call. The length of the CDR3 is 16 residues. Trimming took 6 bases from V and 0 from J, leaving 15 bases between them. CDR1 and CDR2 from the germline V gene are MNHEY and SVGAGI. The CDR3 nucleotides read TGTGCCAGCAGGCCAGTGATCAAGAGCTCTGGAAACACCATATATTTT. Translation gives CASRPVIKSSGNTIYF.

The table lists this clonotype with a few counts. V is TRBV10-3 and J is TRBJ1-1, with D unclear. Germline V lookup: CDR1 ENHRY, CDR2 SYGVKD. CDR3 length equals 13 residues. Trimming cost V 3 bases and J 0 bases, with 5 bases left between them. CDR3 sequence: CAISDGMNTEAFF. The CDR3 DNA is TGTGCCATCAGTGATGGCATGAACACTGAAGCTTTCTTT.

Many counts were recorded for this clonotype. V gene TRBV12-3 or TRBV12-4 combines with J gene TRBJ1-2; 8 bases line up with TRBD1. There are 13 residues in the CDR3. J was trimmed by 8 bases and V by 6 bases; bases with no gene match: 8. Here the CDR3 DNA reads TGTGCCAGCAGCAATCAGGGGGCGAGGGGCTACACCTTC. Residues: CASSNQGARGYTF.

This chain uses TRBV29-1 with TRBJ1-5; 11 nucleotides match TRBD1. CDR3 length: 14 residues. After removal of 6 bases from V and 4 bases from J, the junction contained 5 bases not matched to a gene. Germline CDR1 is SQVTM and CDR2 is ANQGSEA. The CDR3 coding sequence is TGCAGCGTAAGGACAGGGGGCATTAATCAGCCCCAGCATTTT. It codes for CSVRTGGINQPQHF.